The 2 T cell receptor beta chains below were found in one sample sequenced in a study of T-cell reconstitution after alpha-beta-depleted transplantation in children. TCRbeta library preparation incorporated unique molecular identifiers. TCRdb analysed the PCR reads with MiXCR anew, one entry per CDR3 protein. The sample lists nearly 200,000 distinct CDR3 sequences, 6.3% occurring once. The sequencing used PBMCs, collected before TCRalphabeta/CD19-depleted stem cell transplant. These receptors were obtained from a girl under three years old with combined immunodeficiency, due to receive a stem cell transplant.

This clonotype was seen many times. The chain combines TRBV9 with TRBJ2-1, with D hard to call. The CDR3 loop spans 15 amino acids. Germline CDR1 is SGDLS and CDR2 is YYNGEE. The V gene lost 3 bases and the J gene lost 0 bases, with 10 bases spanning the gap. In DNA form, the CDR3 reads TGTGCCAGCAGCGGGCGGCAGCTCTCCTACAATGAGCAGTTCTTC. Its translation: CASSGRQLSYNEQFF.

This clonotype was observed many times. This sequence joins TRBV7-3 and TRBJ1-2, with a tentative D call TRBD1 (5 bases). Germline loops: CDR1 SGHTA, CDR2 FQGTGA. This CDR3 is 15 amino acids long. The V end lost 5 bases, the J end lost 5 bases, and 18 bases lay between the germline ends. The CDR3 loop reads CASSLGAAHTYGYTF. For the CDR3, the DNA is TGTGCCAGCAGCCTAGGGGCAGCCCACACGTATGGCTACACCTTC.